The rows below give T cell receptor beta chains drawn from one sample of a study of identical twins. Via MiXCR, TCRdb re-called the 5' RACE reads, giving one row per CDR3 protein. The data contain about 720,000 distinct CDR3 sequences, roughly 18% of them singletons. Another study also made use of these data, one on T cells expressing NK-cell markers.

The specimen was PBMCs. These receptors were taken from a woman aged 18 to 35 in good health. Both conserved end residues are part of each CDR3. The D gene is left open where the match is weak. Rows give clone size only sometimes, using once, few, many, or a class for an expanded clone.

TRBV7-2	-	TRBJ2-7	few	CASRLTADSYEQYF	TGTGCCAGCAGGTTGACAGCAGACTCCTACGAGCAGTACTTC
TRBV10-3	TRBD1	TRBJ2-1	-	CAISDRQGSSYNEQFF	TGTGCCATCAGTGACCGACAGGGGAGCTCCTACAATGAGCAGTTCTTC
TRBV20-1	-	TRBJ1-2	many	CSARSGSWVDGYTF	TGCAGTGCTAGGTCAGGGAGCTGGGTGGATGGCTACACCTTC
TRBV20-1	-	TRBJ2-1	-	CSARTREGAYNEQFF	TGCAGTGCTAGAACCAGAGAGGGTGCCTACAATGAGCAGTTCTTC
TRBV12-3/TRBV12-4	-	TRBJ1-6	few	CASSPQYNSPLHF	TGTGCCAGCAGCCCTCAGTACAATTCACCCCTCCACTTT
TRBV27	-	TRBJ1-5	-	CASSPRVGGLQPQHF	TGTGCCAGCAGTCCCCGAGTGGGGGGGTTGCAGCCCCAGCATTTT
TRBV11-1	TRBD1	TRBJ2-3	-	CASSPRDRGRTDTQYF	TGTGCCAGCAGCCCGCGGGACAGGGGGCGCACAGATACGCAGTATTTT
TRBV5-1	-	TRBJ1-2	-	CASSKDFSTPFYGYTF	TGCGCCAGCAGTAAAGATTTTAGTACACCGTTCTATGGCTACACCTTC
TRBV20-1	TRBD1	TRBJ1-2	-	CSARDPGGFYGYTF	TGCAGTGCTAGAGATCCAGGGGGCTTCTATGGCTACACCTTC
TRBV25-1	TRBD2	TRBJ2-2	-	CASSISGQSGELVF	TGTGCCAGCAGCATCTCGGGGCAGAGCGGGGAGCTGGTTTTT
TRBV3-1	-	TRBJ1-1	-	CASSLKERAAFF	TGTGCCAGCAGCCTCAAGGAGAGGGCAGCTTTCTTT
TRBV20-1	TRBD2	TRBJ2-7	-	CSAIPGLALYEQYF	TGCAGTGCTATCCCGGGACTAGCGTTATACGAGCAGTACTTC
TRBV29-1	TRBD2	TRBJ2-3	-	CSVEGPGGGTDTQYF	TGCAGCGTTGAAGGACCCGGGGGGGGAACAGATACGCAGTATTTT
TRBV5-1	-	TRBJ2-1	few	CASSLVPDLDEQFF	TGCGCCAGCAGCTTGGTTCCGGATCTCGATGAGCAGTTCTTC
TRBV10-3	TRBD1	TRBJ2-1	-	CAITGQVRNEQFF	TGTGCCATCACCGGACAGGTTCGGAATGAGCAGTTCTTC
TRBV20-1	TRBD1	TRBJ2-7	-	CSARTGTGVYEQYF	TGCAGTGCCAGGACCGGGACAGGGGTCTACGAGCAGTACTTC
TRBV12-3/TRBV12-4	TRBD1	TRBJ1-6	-	CASSFGQGASPLHF	TGTGCCAGCAGTTTCGGACAGGGGGCTTCACCCCTCCACTTT
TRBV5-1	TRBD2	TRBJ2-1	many	CASSLPSGTVDEQFF	TGCGCCAGCAGCTTGCCCAGCGGGACCGTCGATGAGCAGTTCTTC
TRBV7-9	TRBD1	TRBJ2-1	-	CANARSGTGNNEQFF	TGTGCCAACGCCCGATCCGGGACAGGTAACAATGAGCAGTTCTTC
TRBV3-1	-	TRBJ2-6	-	CASSSPGRRFSGANVLTF	TGTGCCAGCAGCTCCCCAGGACGGAGATTCTCTGGGGCCAACGTCCTGACTTTC
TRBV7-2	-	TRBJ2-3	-	CASSFGENTQYF	TGTGCCAGCAGTTTCGGGGAGAATACGCAGTATTTT
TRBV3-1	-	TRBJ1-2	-	CASSSRSGASGYTF	TGTGCCAGCAGCTCCCGGTCAGGGGCAAGTGGCTACACCTTC
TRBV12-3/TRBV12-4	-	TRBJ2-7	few	CASSLERTYEQYF	TGTGCCAGCAGTTTAGAGAGGACCTACGAGCAGTACTTC
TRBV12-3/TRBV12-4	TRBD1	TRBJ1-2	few	CASKPGDRIFSNYGYTF	TGTGCCAGCAAACCGGGGGACAGGATTTTCTCTAACTATGGCTACACCTTC
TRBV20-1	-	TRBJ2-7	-	CSARAPKGNYEQYF	TGCAGTGCTAGAGCCCCGAAAGGAAACTACGAGCAGTACTTC
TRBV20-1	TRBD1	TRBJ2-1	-	CSPSGGAAYNEQFF	TGCAGTCCCTCAGGGGGAGCGGCCTACAATGAGCAGTTCTTC
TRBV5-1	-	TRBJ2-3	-	CASSLQLASTDTQYF	TGCGCCAGCAGCCTGCAACTAGCAAGCACAGATACGCAGTATTTT
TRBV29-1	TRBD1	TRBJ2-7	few	CSVEDFGRDRDSYEQYF	TGCAGCGTTGAAGATTTTGGCCGGGACAGGGACTCCTACGAGCAGTACTTC
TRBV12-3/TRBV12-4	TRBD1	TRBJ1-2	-	CASSFPPTGPYTF	TGTGCCAGCAGTTTCCCCCCGACAGGGCCCTACACCTTC
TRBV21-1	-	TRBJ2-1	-	CASSSGTPSSYNEQFF	TGTGCCAGCAGCTCAGGGACTCCCAGCTCCTACAATGAGCAGTTCTTC
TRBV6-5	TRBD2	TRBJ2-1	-	CASSSTSGGPREQFF	TGTGCCAGCAGTTCCACTAGCGGGGGGCCTCGCGAGCAGTTCTTC
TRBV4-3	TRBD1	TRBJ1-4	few	CASSQEGGGGKGNEKLFF	TGCGCCAGCAGCCAAGAGGGCGGAGGGGGCAAGGGGAATGAAAAACTGTTTTTT
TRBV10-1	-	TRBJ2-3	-	CASSGEWEAQYF	TGCGCCAGCAGTGGGGAGTGGGAGGCGCAGTATTTT
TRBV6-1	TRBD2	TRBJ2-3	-	CASASGYTDTQYF	TGTGCCAGCGCTAGCGGGTACACAGATACGCAGTATTTT
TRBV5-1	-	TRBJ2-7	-	CASSTRRSYEQYF	TGCGCCAGCAGCACGAGGCGCTCCTACGAGCAGTACTTC
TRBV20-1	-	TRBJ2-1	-	CSGLPGTEQFF	TGCAGTGGCTTACCGGGAACTGAGCAGTTCTTC
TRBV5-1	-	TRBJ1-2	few	CASSLSQGYPNYGYTF	TGCGCCAGCAGCTTGAGTCAGGGGTACCCTAACTATGGCTACACCTTC
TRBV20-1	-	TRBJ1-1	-	CSAIGPGGTEAFF	TGCAGTGCTATTGGCCCCGGGGGCACTGAAGCTTTCTTT
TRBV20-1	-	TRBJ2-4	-	CSASQVGSPVKNIQYF	TGCAGTGCTAGCCAAGTCGGGTCCCCCGTCAAAAACATTCAGTACTTC
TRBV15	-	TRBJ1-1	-	CATVQGANTEAFF	TGTGCCACCGTACAGGGAGCGAACACTGAAGCTTTCTTT